The 27 T cell receptor beta chains given below trace back to one sample, sequenced in a study of T cell responses to AZD1222 COVID-19 vaccine. Clones were read by immunoSEQ multiplex PCR, and TCRdb kept only the in-frame ones, dropping some. The sample contains about 130,000 clones, around 84% of which appear only once. The sequences come from peripheral blood, collected on day 0 of AZD1222 vaccination. All receptors come from an adult in good health.

CDR3 bases: TGTGCCAGCGGGGGCTACAGCAATCAGCCCCAGCATTTT. Encoded protein: CASGGYSNQPQHF. V and J are TRBV12-3 or TRBV12-4 and TRBJ1-5; D may be TRBD1 (6 bases). Trimming shortened V by 8 bases and J by 1 base, and 9 bases separated the two germline ends. The CDR3 is made up of 13 amino acids.

The chain is built from TRBV5-1 and TRBJ2-6; D unclear. Per the germline V gene, CDR1 is SGHRS and CDR2 is YFSETQ. Trimming pared 4 bases from V and 4 bases from J, leaving 12 bases between. This CDR3 is built from 15 residues. CDR3 in amino acids: CASSHTEAGANVLTF. The CDR3 DNA follows: TGCGCCAGCAGCCACACAGAAGCCGGGGCCAACGTCCTGACTTTC. The full variable domain, rest sourced from reference TRBV5-1 and TRBJ2-6, is KAGVTQTPRYLIKTRGQQVTLSCSPISGHRSVSWYQQTPGQGLQFLFEYFSETQRNKGNFPGRFSGRQFSNSRSEMNVSTLELGDSALYLCASSHTEAGANVLTFGAGSRLTVL.

The rearrangement links TRBV7-3 to TRBJ2-3; the D gene is possibly TRBD2 (6 bases). Between the trimmed V and J ends, which lost 2 bases and 2 bases, there was a span of 11 bases. The CDR3 runs to 15 residues. In germline, CDR1 is SGHTA, CDR2 FQGTGA. CDR3 amino acids: CASSLLAGFTDTQYF. The CDR3 nucleotides read TGTGCCAGCAGCTTATTGGCGGGGTTCACAGATACGCAGTATTTT.

This rearrangement joins TRBV15 to TRBJ1-4, with 8 bases matching TRBD1. Germline CDR1 and CDR2: LNHNV and YYDKDF (reference sequence). V was clipped by 4 bases and J by 7 bases; unmatched bases: 8. This CDR3 region has 15 residues. The CDR3 DNA sequence: TGTGCCACCAGCACACGCGGGACAGGACCTGAAAAACTGTTTTTT. Translating gives CATSTRGTGPEKLFF.

The V and J genes are TRBV29-1 and TRBJ1-1, with D possibly being TRBD1 (5 bases). Germline CDR1 and CDR2: SQVTM and ANQGSEA. The V end was cut by 4 bases, the J end by 7 bases, with 10 bases between. CDR3 length: 11 residues. The CDR3 region has the DNA TGCAGCGTTGGCGGGGGGGATGAAGCTTTCTTT. Translating it yields CSVGGGDEAFF.

The CDR3 reads CASSPPGLGGYNEQFF. Written as DNA, the CDR3 is TGTGCCAGCAGCCCCCCGGGACTAGGGGGTTACAATGAGCAGTTCTTC. The rearrangement links TRBV7-3 to TRBJ2-1; the match to TRBD2 covers 8 bases. This CDR3 is built from 16 residues. Germline V gene data show CDR1 as SGHTA and CDR2 as FQGTGA. J was trimmed by 4 bases and V by 5 bases; bases with no gene match: 10. The whole variable domain, filled in from reference TRBV7-3 and TRBJ2-1, reads GAGVSQTPSNKVTEKGKYVELRCDPISGHTALYWYRQSLGQGPEFLIYFQGTGAADDSGLPNDRFFAVRPEGSVSTLKIQRTERGDSAVYLCASSPPGLGGYNEQFFGPGTRLTVL.

The chain is built from TRBV19 and TRBJ2-3; 11 bases agree with TRBD2. The germline gives CDR1 LNHDA, CDR2 SQIVND (reference sequence). This CDR3 contains 16 residues. J was trimmed by 0 bases and V by 7 bases; bases with no gene match: 6. The CDR3 protein is CASNPSGGSSTDTQYF. The CDR3 nucleotides read TGTGCCAGTAATCCTAGCGGGGGGTCTAGCACAGATACGCAGTATTTT.

The chain employs TRBV10-3 and TRBJ1-5, with D perhaps matching TRBD1 (5 bases). This CDR3 contains 13 residues. Trimming took off 7 bases at V and 2 bases at J, with 9 bases between the two ends. Per the germline V gene, CDR1 is ENHRY and CDR2 is SYGVKD. The CDR3 bases are TGTGCCATCAAGGGCAGGGGCAATCAGCCCCAGCATTTT. It codes for CAIKGRGNQPQHF.

The CDR3 DNA follows: TGCGCCAGTAAGACCAGCGGGGGCTCCTACAATGAGCAGTTCTTC. Its translation: CASKTSGGSYNEQFF. V and J are TRBV10-2 and TRBJ2-1, with 8 nucleotides matching TRBD2. Per the germline V gene, CDR1 is WSHSY and CDR2 is SAAADI. V gave up 9 bases and J gave up 0 bases; unmatched junction bases: 7. The CDR3 is made up of 15 amino acids.

A note on this clone: The junction does not match germline at one end; this may be a read error. The rearrangement uses TRBV2 and TRBJ2-2, with D maybe TRBD1 (6 bases). The CDR3 runs to 15 residues. Looked up from germline, CDR1 is SNHLY and CDR2 is FYNNEI. The CDR3, as DNA: TGTGCCAGCAGGGAAGGGACATATAACACCGGGGAGCTGTTTTTT. Amino acid sequence: CASREGTYNTGELFF.

This chain links TRBV28 with TRBJ1-2; TRBD1 agrees at 8 bases. The junction had 10 bases not matched to a gene; V was cut back by 5 bases and J by 8 bases. The CDR3 contains 14 residues. Germline CDR1 and CDR2: MDHEN and SYDVKM. DNA for the CDR3: TGTGCCAGCAGTCCACCCGACAGGGGATGGGGCTACACCTTC. Amino acid sequence: CASSPPDRGWGYTF.

This CDR3 is CASTLGTFGGEQYF. The CDR3 coding sequence is TGCGCCAGCACCCTAGGGACTTTCGGGGGTGAGCAGTACTTC. This chain connects TRBV5-1 to TRBJ2-7; maybe TRBD2 (6 bases). The germline CDR1 and CDR2 sequences are SGHRS and YFSETQ. Trimming took 6 bases from V and 7 from J, leaving 20 bases between them. CDR3 length equals 14 residues.

CDR3: CASSVETGSYGYTF. CDR3 sequence (DNA): TGTGCCAGCAGTGTTGAGACAGGGAGTTATGGCTACACCTTC. This chain uses TRBV6-4 with TRBJ1-2, with 7 bases matching TRBD1. The CDR3 covers 14 residues. The V and J ends lost 4 bases and 5 bases, in that order; junction bases with no gene match: 7. Germline-derived CDR1 and CDR2 are MRHNA and SNTAGT.

V is TRBV14 and J is TRBJ1-1; 7 bases are shared with TRBD1. The CDR3 is 13 amino acids. Germline V gene sequence: CDR1 SGHDN, CDR2 FVKESK. With V trimmed by 6 bases and J by 5 bases, 6 bases remained unmatched. The CDR3 bases are TGTGCCAGCAGGCGACAGGGATGGACTGAAGCTTTCTTT. Amino acid sequence: CASRRQGWTEAFF.

The V and J genes are TRBV10-1 and TRBJ2-7, with 8 bases identical to TRBD1. Trimming removed 5 bases from V and 1 base from J; junction bases left unmatched: 7. The CDR3 runs to 15 residues. The germline V gene encodes CDR1 WNHNN and CDR2 SYGVQD (reference sequence). The CDR3 protein is CASSQGQGGSYEQYF. CDR3 DNA: TGCGCCAGCAGTCAAGGACAGGGAGGATCCTACGAGCAGTACTTC.

This clone was seen many times. This chain links TRBV10-1 with TRBJ1-1; no clear D. Per the germline V gene, CDR1 is WNHNN and CDR2 is SYGVQD (reference sequence). This CDR3 has 14 amino acids. Trimming removed 4 bases from V and 4 bases from J, with 13 bases in between. The chain's CDR3 is CASSAGFGSTEAFF. CDR3 DNA: TGCGCCAGCAGTGCGGGTTTCGGGAGCACTGAAGCTTTCTTT.

This chain uses TRBV5-1 with TRBJ2-2; 8 bases agree with TRBD1. The V gene's germline CDR1 is SGHRS and CDR2 YFSETQ. V lost 1 base and J lost 5; bases outside the gene matches: 1. The CDR3 is 14 residues long. The DNA for the CDR3 is TGCGCCAGCAGCTTGCAGGGGGCAACCGGGGAGCTGTTTTTT. Its translation: CASSLQGATGELFF.

This clone was seen just once. The V and J genes are TRBV19 and TRBJ1-1, with D tentatively TRBD1 (5 bases). V lost 6 bases and J lost 1, with 9 bases in between. Per germline, CDR1 LNHDA and CDR2 SQIVND (reference sequence). CDR3 length equals 13 residues. CDR3 amino acids: CASRDRPNTEAFF. DNA for the CDR3: TGTGCCAGTAGAGACAGACCGAACACTGAAGCTTTCTTT. Based on the CDR3 plus reference TRBV19 and TRBJ1-1, the full variable domain is DGGITQSPKYLFRKEGQNVTLSCEQNLNHDAMYWYRQDPGQGLRLIYYSQIVNDFQKGDIAEGYSVSREKKESFPLTVTSAQKNPTAFYLCASRDRPNTEAFFGQGTRLTVV.

The chain recombines TRBV19 with TRBJ1-5; 11 bases align to TRBD1. The CDR3 contains 15 residues. The germline V gene encodes CDR1 LNHDA and CDR2 SQIVND (reference sequence). Unmatched junction bases numbered 5, after V lost 1 base and J lost 9 bases. CDR3 amino acids: CASSIAGTGGRPQHF. CDR3 DNA sequence: TGTGCCAGTAGTATAGCCGGGACAGGGGGGAGGCCCCAGCATTTT.

The chain recombines TRBV6-4 with TRBJ2-1, with D perhaps TRBD2 (6 bases). Trimming took off 6 bases at V and 0 bases at J, with 12 bases between the two ends. The CDR3 runs to 15 residues. The germline V gene encodes CDR1 MRHNA and CDR2 SNTAGT. The DNA of the CDR3 is TGTGCCAGCAGCCCCTCTAGCGACTCCTACAATGAGCAGTTCTTC. Translated, it gives CASSPSSDSYNEQFF.

In its sample, this clone was seen a few times. The chain uses TRBV6-6 and TRBJ2-7; 10 bases are shared with TRBD2. Germline V gene sequence: CDR1 MNHNY, CDR2 SVGAGI (reference sequence). V gave up 4 bases and J gave up 0 bases; unmatched junction bases: 6. The CDR3 is 16 amino acids. The CDR3 loop is CASSFLSGGISYEQYF. DNA for the CDR3: TGTGCCAGCAGTTTCCTTAGCGGGGGGATCTCCTACGAGCAGTACTTC.

The gene calls are TRBV6-5 and TRBJ1-4; D call uncertain. This CDR3 region has 12 residues. Germline lookup yields CDR1 MNHEY and CDR2 SVGAGI. The V gene lost 9 bases and the J gene lost 7 bases, with 12 bases spanning the gap. This CDR3 is CARTPGCEKLFF. CDR3 in DNA: TGTGCCAGGACGCCTGGGTGTGAAAAACTGTTTTTT.

The CDR3 DNA sequence: TGTGCCAGCAGCCAAACCCAGGGGAATGGCTACACCTTC. Its translation is CASSQTQGNGYTF. The V and J genes are TRBV3-1 (or the pseudogene TRBV3-2) and TRBJ1-2, with a possible D match to TRBD1 (6 bases). Deletions cut 2 bases from V and 6 bases from J, with 10 bases between. Germline CDR1 LGHDT, CDR2 YNNKEL (reference sequence). The CDR3 spans 13 residues.

V gene TRBV20-1 combines with J gene TRBJ2-1; 7 nucleotides agree with TRBD2. Germline V gene lookup returns CDR1 DFQATT and CDR2 SNEGSKA (reference sequence). The CDR3 covers 10 residues. Trimming took 7 bases from V and 8 from J; bases not matched to a gene: 2. Here the CDR3 DNA reads TGCAGTGGGGGGAGGGATGAGCAGTTCTTC. This gives the protein CSGGRDEQFF.

The rearrangement links TRBV14 to TRBJ1-2, with 7 bases aligning to TRBD1. The J segment lost 9 bases and the V segment lost 2 bases, leaving 6 bases of the junction unmatched. The length of the CDR3 is 13 residues. Germline CDR1 reads SGHDN; CDR2 reads FVKESK. CDR3: CASSQLRDSRYTF. The CDR3 region has the DNA TGTGCCAGCAGCCAATTAAGGGACAGCCGCTACACCTTC.

This chain uses TRBV11-2 with TRBJ1-3, with D possibly matching TRBD1 (5 bases). The CDR3 sequence is 15 residues long. V was cut by 0 bases and J by 4 bases, with 10 bases left in between. CDR1 is SGHAT, CDR2 FQNNGV, per germline. CDR3 in DNA: TGTGCCAGCAGCTTAGAAGCAGGGTGGGGAAACACCATATATTTT. Its translation is CASSLEAGWGNTIYF.

CDR3 in amino acids: CASSLPVGIIQYF. As DNA, the CDR3 is TGTGCCAGCAGCTTACCCGTGGGTATCATTCAGTACTTC. The V call is TRBV7-2, the J call TRBJ2-4; D unresolved. CDR3 size: 13 residues. Germline values: CDR1 SGHTA, CDR2 FQGNSA. Trimming pared 2 bases from V and 9 bases from J, leaving 11 bases between.